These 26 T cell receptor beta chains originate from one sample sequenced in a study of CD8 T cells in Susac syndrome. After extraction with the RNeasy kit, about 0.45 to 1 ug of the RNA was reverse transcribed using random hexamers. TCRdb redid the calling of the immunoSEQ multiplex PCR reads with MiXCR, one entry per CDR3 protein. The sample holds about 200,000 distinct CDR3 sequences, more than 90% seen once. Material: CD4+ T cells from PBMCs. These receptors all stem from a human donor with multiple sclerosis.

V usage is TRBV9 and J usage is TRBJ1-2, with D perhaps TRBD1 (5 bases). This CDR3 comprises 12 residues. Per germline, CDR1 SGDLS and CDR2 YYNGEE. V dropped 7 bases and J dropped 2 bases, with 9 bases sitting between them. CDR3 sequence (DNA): TGTGCCAGCCGGAAGGGGAACTATGGCTACACCTTC. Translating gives CASRKGNYGYTF.

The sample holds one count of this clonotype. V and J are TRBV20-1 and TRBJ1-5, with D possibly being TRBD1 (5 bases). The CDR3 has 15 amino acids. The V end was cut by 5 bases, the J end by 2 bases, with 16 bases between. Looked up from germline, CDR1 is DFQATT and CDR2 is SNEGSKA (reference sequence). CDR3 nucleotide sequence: TGCAGTGCTGTATGGCAGGGCACCGGCAATCAGCCCCAGCATTTT. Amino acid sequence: CSAVWQGTGNQPQHF.

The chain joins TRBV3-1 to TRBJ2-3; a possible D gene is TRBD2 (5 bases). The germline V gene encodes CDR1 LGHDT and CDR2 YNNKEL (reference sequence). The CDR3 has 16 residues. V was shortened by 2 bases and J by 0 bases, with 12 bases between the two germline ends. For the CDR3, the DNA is TGTGCCAGCAGCCAACGTTCAGCGGTGAGCACAGATACGCAGTATTTT. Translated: CASSQRSAVSTDTQYF.

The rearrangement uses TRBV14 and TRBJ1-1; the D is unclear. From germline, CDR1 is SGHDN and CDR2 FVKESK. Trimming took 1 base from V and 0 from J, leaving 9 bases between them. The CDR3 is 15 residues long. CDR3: CASSQGFLLNTEAFF. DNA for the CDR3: TGTGCCAGCAGCCAAGGTTTCCTGTTGAACACTGAAGCTTTCTTT.

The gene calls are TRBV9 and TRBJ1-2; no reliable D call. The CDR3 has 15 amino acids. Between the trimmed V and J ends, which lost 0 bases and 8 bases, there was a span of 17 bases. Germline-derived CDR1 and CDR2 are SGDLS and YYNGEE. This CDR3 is CASSVEGVPVRGYTF. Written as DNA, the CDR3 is TGTGCCAGCAGCGTAGAAGGAGTTCCAGTCCGAGGCTACACCTTC.

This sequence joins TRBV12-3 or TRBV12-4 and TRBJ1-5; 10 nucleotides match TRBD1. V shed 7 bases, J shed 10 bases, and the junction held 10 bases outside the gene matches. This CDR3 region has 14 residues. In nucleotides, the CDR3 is TGTGCCAGCACGGCGGGACAGGGGCCCTCTCCCCAGCATTTT. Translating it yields CASTAGQGPSPQHF.

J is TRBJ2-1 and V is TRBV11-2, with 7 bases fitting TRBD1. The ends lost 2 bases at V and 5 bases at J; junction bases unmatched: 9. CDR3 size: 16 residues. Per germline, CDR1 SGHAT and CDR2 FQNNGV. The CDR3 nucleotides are TGTGCCAGCAGCTTAACAGGGGTCGGTATACACAATGAGCAGTTCTTC. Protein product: CASSLTGVGIHNEQFF.

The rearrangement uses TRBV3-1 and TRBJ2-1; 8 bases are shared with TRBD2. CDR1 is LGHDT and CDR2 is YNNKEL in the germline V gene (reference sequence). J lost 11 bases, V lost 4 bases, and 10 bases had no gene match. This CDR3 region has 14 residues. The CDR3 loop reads CASSPSLVAGKQFF. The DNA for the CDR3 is TGTGCCAGCAGCCCTTCCCTAGTAGCGGGGAAGCAGTTCTTC.

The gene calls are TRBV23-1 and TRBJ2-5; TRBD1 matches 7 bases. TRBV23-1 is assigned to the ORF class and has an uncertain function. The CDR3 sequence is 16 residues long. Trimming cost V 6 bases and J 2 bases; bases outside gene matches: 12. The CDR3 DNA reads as TGCGCCAGCAGGCACCCGGGACAGTATCTTCAAGAGACCCAGTACTTC. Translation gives CASRHPGQYLQETQYF.

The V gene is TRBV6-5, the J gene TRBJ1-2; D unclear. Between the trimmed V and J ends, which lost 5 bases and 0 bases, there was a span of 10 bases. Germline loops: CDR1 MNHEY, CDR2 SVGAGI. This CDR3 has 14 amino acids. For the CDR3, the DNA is TGTGCCAGCAGTCAGTACAAGACTAACTATGGCTACACCTTC. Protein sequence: CASSQYKTNYGYTF.

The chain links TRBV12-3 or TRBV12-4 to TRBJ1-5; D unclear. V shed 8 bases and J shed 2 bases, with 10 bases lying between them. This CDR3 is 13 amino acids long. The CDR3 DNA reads TGTGCCAGCGGGTATACGGGCAATCAGCCCCAGCATTTT. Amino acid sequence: CASGYTGNQPQHF.

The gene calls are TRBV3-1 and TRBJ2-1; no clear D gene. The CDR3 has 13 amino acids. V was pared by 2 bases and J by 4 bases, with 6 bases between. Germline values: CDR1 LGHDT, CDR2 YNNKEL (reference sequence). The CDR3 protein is CASSQRDYNEQFF. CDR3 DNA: TGTGCCAGCAGCCAAAGGGATTACAATGAGCAGTTCTTC.

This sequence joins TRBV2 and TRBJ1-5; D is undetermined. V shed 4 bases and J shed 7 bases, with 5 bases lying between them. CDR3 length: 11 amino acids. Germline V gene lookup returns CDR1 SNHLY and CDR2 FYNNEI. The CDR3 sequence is CASSVGQPQHF. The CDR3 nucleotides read TGTGCCAGCAGTGTCGGGCAGCCCCAGCATTTT. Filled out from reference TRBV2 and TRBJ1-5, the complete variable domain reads EPEVTQTPSHQVTQMGQEVILRCVPISNHLYFYWYRQILGQKVEFLVSFYNNEISEKSEIFDDQFSVERPDGSNFTLKIRSTKLEDSAMYFCASSVGQPQHFGDGTRLSIL.

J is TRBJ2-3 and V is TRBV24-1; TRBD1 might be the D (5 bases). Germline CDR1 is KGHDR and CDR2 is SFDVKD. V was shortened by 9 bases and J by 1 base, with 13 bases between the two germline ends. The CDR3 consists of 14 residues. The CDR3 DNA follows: TGTGCCACCGGAAACGAGACAGGCACAGATACGCAGTATTTT. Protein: CATGNETGTDTQYF.

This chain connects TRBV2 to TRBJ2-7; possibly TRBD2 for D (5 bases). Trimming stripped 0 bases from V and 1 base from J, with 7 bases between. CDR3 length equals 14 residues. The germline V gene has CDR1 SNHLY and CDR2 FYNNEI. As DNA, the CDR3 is TGTGCCAGCAGTGAAGCGGGAGTTTCCTACGAGCAGTACTTC. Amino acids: CASSEAGVSYEQYF.

CDR3 loop: CASSLVDHTGELFF. Written as DNA, the CDR3 is TGTGCCAGCAGCTTAGTCGACCACACCGGGGAGCTGTTTTTT. The gene calls are TRBV11-3 and TRBJ2-2; D remains unclear. This CDR3 has 14 residues. Trimming stripped 1 base from V and 3 bases from J, with 6 bases between. The V gene's germline CDR1 is SGHNT and CDR2 YENEEA.

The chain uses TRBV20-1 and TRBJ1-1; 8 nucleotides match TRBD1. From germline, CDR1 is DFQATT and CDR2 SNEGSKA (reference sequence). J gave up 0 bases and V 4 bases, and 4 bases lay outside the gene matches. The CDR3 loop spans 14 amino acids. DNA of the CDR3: TGCAGTGCTACAGGGGGCTCTATGAACACTGAAGCTTTCTTT. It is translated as CSATGGSMNTEAFF.

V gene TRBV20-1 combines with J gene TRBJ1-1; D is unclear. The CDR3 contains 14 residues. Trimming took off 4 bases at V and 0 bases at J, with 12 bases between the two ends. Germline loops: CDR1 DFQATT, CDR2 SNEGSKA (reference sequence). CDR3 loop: CSANAGVMNTEAFF. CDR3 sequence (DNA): TGCAGTGCTAATGCAGGCGTCATGAACACTGAAGCTTTCTTT.

As DNA, the CDR3 is TGTGCCAGCAGCCAAGAGTCAGCGACCGGGGAGCTGTTTTTT. Its translation: CASSQESATGELFF. The chain joins TRBV4-2 to TRBJ2-2; D ambiguous. Germline V gives CDR1 LGHNA, CDR2 YNFKEQ. The ends were cut back, 0 bases at V and 5 bases at J, with 7 bases in the middle. This CDR3 region has 14 residues.

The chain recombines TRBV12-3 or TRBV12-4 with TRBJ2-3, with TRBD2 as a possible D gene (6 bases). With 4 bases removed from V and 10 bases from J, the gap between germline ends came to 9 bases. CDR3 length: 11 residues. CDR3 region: CASSYRESQYF. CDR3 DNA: TGTGCCAGCAGTTATCGGGAGTCGCAGTATTTT.

The CDR3 loop is CASSFGQRNTEAFF. For the CDR3, the DNA is TGTGCCAGCAGTTTCGGACAGAGAAACACTGAAGCTTTCTTT. The V gene is TRBV27, the J gene TRBJ1-1; possible D gene TRBD1, 6 bases. In germline, CDR1 is MNHEY, CDR2 SMNVEV (reference sequence). Between the trimmed V and J ends, which lost 3 bases and 2 bases, there was a span of 10 bases. The CDR3 runs to 14 residues.

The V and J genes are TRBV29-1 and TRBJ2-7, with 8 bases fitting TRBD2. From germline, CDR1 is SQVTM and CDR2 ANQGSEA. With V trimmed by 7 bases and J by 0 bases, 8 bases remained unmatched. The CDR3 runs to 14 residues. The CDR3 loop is CSAGGAESSYEQYF. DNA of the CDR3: TGCAGCGCCGGGGGGGCGGAGAGCTCCTACGAGCAGTACTTC.

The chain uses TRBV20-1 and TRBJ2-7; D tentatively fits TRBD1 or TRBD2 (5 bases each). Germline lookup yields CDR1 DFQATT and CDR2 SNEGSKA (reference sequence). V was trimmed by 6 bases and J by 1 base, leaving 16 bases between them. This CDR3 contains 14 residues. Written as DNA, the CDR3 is TGCAGTGCAGCCGCCGGGACCCCGTCCTACGAGCAGTACTTC. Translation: CSAAAGTPSYEQYF.

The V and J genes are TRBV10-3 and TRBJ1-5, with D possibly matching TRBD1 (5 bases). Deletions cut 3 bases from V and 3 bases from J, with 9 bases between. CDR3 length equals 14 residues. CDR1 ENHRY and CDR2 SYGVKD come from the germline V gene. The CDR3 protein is CAISDGGDNQPQHF. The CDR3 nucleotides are TGTGCCATCAGTGATGGGGGGGACAATCAGCCCCAGCATTTT.

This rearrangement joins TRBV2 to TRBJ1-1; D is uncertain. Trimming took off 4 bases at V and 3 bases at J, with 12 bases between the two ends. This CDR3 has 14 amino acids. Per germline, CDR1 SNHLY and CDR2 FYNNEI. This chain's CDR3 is CASSASLRDTEAFF. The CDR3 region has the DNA TGTGCCAGCAGTGCGAGCCTACGGGACACTGAAGCTTTCTTT.

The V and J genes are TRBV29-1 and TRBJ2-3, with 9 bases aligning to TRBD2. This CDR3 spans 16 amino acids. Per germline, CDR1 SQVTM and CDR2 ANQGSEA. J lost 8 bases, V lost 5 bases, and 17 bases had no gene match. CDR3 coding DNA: TGCAGCGTTAAGCGGGGGGCCGGGCCCCAACGGAGTACGCAGTATTTT. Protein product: CSVKRGAGPQRSTQYF.